This T cell receptor (beta chain) was identified during a study of blood T cell repertoires in COVID-19. Study details: The samples span acute and convalescent COVID-19 from the United States, Italy and Spain. T cells, B-cell-depleted T cells, or PBMCs provided the cDNA or gDNA that served as material.

In the source study's methods: Amplification from reference gene primers served as the basis for estimated nucleated cell counts. Data came from immunoSEQ multiplex PCR; TCRdb stores just in-frame clones and leaves some out. That table supplies the V and J calls and clone size; D and trimming were determined from the DNA. The data show some 150,000 clones, about 79% seen once. Sample: peripheral blood. This clonotype was obtained from a woman aged 50 to 60 with acute or convalescent COVID-19.

This CDR3 reads CASMGTSGSWTYNEQFF. The CDR3 nucleotides read TGTGCCAGCATGGGGACTAGCGGGAGTTGGACCTACAATGAGCAGTTCTTC. The chain is built from TRBV27 and TRBJ2-1; 14 bases fit TRBD2. From germline, CDR1 is MNHEY and CDR2 SMNVEV (reference sequence). V gave up 7 bases and J gave up 2 bases; unmatched junction bases: 7. This CDR3 has 17 amino acids.